The next 19 T cell receptor beta chains were all read from a single sample in a study of T cell changes during pregnancy in multiple sclerosis. Assay: immunoSEQ multiplex PCR; the TCRdb copy retains only in-frame clones and omits some. Of some 110,000 clones listed, 91% are singletons. This sample comprised peripheral blood, obtained before pregnancy. These receptors originate from a female donor with multiple sclerosis, enrolled in a pregnancy study.

A word on this clone: This CDR3 is also generated by other DNA sequences in the sample. This chain uses TRBV10-3 with TRBJ2-1, with a tentative D call TRBD2 (6 bases). The V and J ends lost 6 bases and 8 bases respectively, with 14 bases between them. The length of the CDR3 is 13 residues. Germline V lookup: CDR1 ENHRY, CDR2 SYGVKD. CDR3: CAISGGRGDEQFF. The CDR3 DNA sequence: TGTGCCATCAGCGGGGGTAGGGGCGATGAGCAGTTCTTC.

The J gene is TRBJ2-1, the V gene TRBV5-1; 8 bases agree with TRBD1. Germline assignment: CDR1 SGHRS and CDR2 YFSETQ. The CDR3 is 16 residues long. V lost 4 bases, J lost 4 bases, and 10 bases stayed unmatched. The CDR3 region has the DNA TGCGCCAGCAGCCCAGGTGGGACAGGAGGTTACAATGAGCAGTTCTTC. This codes for CASSPGGTGGYNEQFF.

The chain has TRBV7-6 and TRBJ1-3; D gene unclear. Germline V lookup: CDR1 SGHVS, CDR2 FNYEAQ. The CDR3 has 16 amino acids. V lost 0 bases and J 0 bases, leaving 9 bases between the germline ends. In nucleotides, the CDR3 is TGTGCCAGCAGCTTAGCGTTGGCCAGCTCTGGAAACACCATATATTTT. This encodes CASSLALASSGNTIYF.

The V and J genes are TRBV4-1 and TRBJ1-5; the D gene is possibly TRBD1 (6 bases). In germline, CDR1 is MGHRA, CDR2 YSYEKL. The CDR3 is 15 residues long. V lost 0 bases and J lost 7, with 13 bases in between. CDR3 region: CASSQERGAGQPQHF. The DNA for the CDR3 is TGCGCCAGCAGCCAAGAACGGGGGGCTGGGCAGCCCCAGCATTTT.

V gene TRBV2 combines with J gene TRBJ2-7; 10 positions agree with TRBD1. J gave up 1 base and V 3 bases, and 3 bases lay outside the gene matches. The CDR3 sequence is 15 residues long. The V gene's germline CDR1 is SNHLY and CDR2 FYNNEI. CDR3 nucleotide sequence: TGTGCCAGCAGTGAGGGACAGGGGCCATCCTACGAGCAGTACTTC. As protein: CASSEGQGPSYEQYF.

In the case of this clone: The CDR3 carries no conserved terminal phenylalanine or tryptophan, so it likely arises from a read error. The DNA is left out, because the CDR3 cannot be placed on it with certainty; the CDR3 is given as TCRdb lists it. V and J are TRBV28 and TRBJ2-7; the table's TRBD1 call for D was not verified on the DNA. Germline V gene lookup returns CDR1 MDHEN and CDR2 SYDVKM. The CDR3 region is 13 residues in length, termini included. The CDR3 reads CASSLSPDRFRFG.

The chain links TRBV9 to TRBJ2-1; maybe TRBD2 (6 bases). The CDR3 length is 16 residues. From germline, CDR1 is SGDLS and CDR2 YYNGEE. V shed 4 bases and J shed 2 bases, with 16 bases lying between them. The CDR3 region has the DNA TGTGCCAGCAGCCCCTTCGGCGGGGTGACCTACAATGAGCAGTTCTTC. This sequence encodes CASSPFGGVTYNEQFF.

The genes are TRBV27 and TRBJ2-1; 10 nucleotides line up with TRBD2. The CDR3 runs to 17 residues. Trimming cost V 8 bases and J 0 bases; bases outside gene matches: 10. CDR1 is MNHEY, CDR2 SMNVEV, per germline (reference sequence). CDR3 bases: TGTGCCAGCCGTGACAAGCTAGCGGGAGTCTCCTACAATGAGCAGTTCTTC. Protein: CASRDKLAGVSYNEQFF.

The chain recombines TRBV9 with TRBJ2-1; possible D gene TRBD2, 6 bases. Germline values: CDR1 SGDLS, CDR2 YYNGEE. This CDR3 is 14 amino acids long. The V gene lost 0 bases and the J gene lost 2 bases, with 6 bases spanning the gap. CDR3 protein: CASSVGLAYNEQFF. CDR3 sequence (DNA): TGTGCCAGCAGCGTAGGACTAGCCTACAATGAGCAGTTCTTC.

The chain is built from TRBV5-6 and TRBJ1-2, with TRBD1 as a possible D gene (6 bases). This CDR3 spans 13 amino acids. Deletions cut 5 bases from V and 2 bases from J, with 10 bases between. The V gene's germline CDR1 is SGHDT and CDR2 YYEEEE. The CDR3 DNA sequence: TGTGCCAGCAGATTTACAGGGAACTATGGCTACACCTTC. It codes for CASRFTGNYGYTF.

This chain links TRBV7-9 with TRBJ1-6; the D gene is possibly TRBD1 (6 bases). Germline values: CDR1 SEHNR, CDR2 FQNEAQ (reference sequence). The CDR3 covers 15 residues. V lost 5 bases to trimming and J lost 9 bases, with 17 bases between them. The CDR3 DNA is TGTGCCAGCAGCGAACAGGGCACATGGGGTTCACCCCTCCACTTT. Translation: CASSEQGTWGSPLHF.

The chain employs TRBV11-3 and TRBJ2-7; D is unresolved. The CDR3 sequence is 13 residues long. The germline V and J ends were trimmed by 8 bases and 3 bases, with 14 bases remaining between them. Germline values: CDR1 SGHNT, CDR2 YENEEA. The CDR3 reads CASFIQSHYEQYF. The CDR3 nucleotides read TGTGCCAGCTTCATACAGAGTCACTACGAGCAGTACTTC.

This chain uses TRBV27 with TRBJ1-6; TRBD1 aligns across 8 bases. This CDR3 has 15 amino acids. After removal of 2 bases from V and 10 bases from J, the junction contained 7 bases not matched to a gene. The germline gives CDR1 MNHEY, CDR2 SMNVEV (reference sequence). CDR3 region: CASSLIGTGASPLHF. CDR3 in DNA: TGTGCCAGCAGTTTAATCGGGACAGGAGCATCACCCCTCCACTTT.

This clone was observed a few times. The chain carries TRBV4-1 and TRBJ1-1; 9 nucleotides align to TRBD1. The V and J ends lost 3 bases and 11 bases, in that order; junction bases with no gene match: 7. CDR1 and CDR2 from the germline V gene are MGHRA and YSYEKL. This CDR3 is built from 13 residues. The CDR3 nucleotides are TGCGCCAGCAGCCAGAGGGACAGGGCTTCCGCTTTCTTT. Amino acid sequence: CASSQRDRASAFF.

The J gene is TRBJ2-1, the V gene TRBV7-6; 9 bases align to TRBD2. Unmatched junction bases numbered 14, after V lost 5 bases and J lost 9 bases. This CDR3 is 16 amino acids long. CDR1 SGHVS and CDR2 FNYEAQ come from the germline V gene. In DNA, the CDR3 is TGTGCCAGCAGCACAGACGCGGGAGGGCTTGGCCCTGAGCAGTTCTTC. It is translated as CASSTDAGGLGPEQFF.

This clone was detected only once. The chain recombines TRBV6-6 with TRBJ1-3; D might be TRBD1 (5 bases). The V gene's germline CDR1 is MNHNY and CDR2 SVGAGI (reference sequence). This CDR3 has 15 amino acids. The V end lost 0 bases, the J end lost 4 bases, and 10 bases lay between the germline ends. The CDR3 nucleotides read TGTGCCAGCAGTTACTCGTTACAGGCGGGAAACACCATATATTTT. It encodes CASSYSLQAGNTIYF.

The V and J genes are TRBV29-1 and TRBJ2-7; 12 positions agree with TRBD2. The CDR3 is 15 amino acids. CDR1 is SQVTM and CDR2 is ANQGSEA in the germline V gene. With V trimmed by 1 base and J by 1 base, 2 bases remained unmatched. The CDR3 is CSVEGLAGVSYEQYF. The CDR3 DNA follows: TGCAGCGTTGAAGGACTAGCGGGAGTGTCCTACGAGCAGTACTTC.

The V call is TRBV28, the J call TRBJ2-3; 9 positions match TRBD1. This CDR3 has 17 amino acids. V shed 5 bases, J shed 4 bases, and the junction held 13 bases outside the gene matches. CDR1 and CDR2 (germline): MDHEN, SYDVKM. CDR3 DNA sequence: TGTGCCAGCAGTCCGGGACAGGGTAATCTGGCGGCAGATACGCAGTATTTT. Translation: CASSPGQGNLAADTQYF.

V is TRBV14 and J is TRBJ2-2, with 9 bases matching TRBD1. The germline CDR1 and CDR2 sequences are SGHDN and FVKESK. The CDR3 is 15 amino acids. V was clipped by 3 bases and J by 5 bases; unmatched bases: 4. The CDR3 sequence is CASSQGQGLTGELFF. CDR3 coding DNA: TGTGCCAGCAGCCAGGGACAGGGCTTGACCGGGGAGCTGTTTTTT.